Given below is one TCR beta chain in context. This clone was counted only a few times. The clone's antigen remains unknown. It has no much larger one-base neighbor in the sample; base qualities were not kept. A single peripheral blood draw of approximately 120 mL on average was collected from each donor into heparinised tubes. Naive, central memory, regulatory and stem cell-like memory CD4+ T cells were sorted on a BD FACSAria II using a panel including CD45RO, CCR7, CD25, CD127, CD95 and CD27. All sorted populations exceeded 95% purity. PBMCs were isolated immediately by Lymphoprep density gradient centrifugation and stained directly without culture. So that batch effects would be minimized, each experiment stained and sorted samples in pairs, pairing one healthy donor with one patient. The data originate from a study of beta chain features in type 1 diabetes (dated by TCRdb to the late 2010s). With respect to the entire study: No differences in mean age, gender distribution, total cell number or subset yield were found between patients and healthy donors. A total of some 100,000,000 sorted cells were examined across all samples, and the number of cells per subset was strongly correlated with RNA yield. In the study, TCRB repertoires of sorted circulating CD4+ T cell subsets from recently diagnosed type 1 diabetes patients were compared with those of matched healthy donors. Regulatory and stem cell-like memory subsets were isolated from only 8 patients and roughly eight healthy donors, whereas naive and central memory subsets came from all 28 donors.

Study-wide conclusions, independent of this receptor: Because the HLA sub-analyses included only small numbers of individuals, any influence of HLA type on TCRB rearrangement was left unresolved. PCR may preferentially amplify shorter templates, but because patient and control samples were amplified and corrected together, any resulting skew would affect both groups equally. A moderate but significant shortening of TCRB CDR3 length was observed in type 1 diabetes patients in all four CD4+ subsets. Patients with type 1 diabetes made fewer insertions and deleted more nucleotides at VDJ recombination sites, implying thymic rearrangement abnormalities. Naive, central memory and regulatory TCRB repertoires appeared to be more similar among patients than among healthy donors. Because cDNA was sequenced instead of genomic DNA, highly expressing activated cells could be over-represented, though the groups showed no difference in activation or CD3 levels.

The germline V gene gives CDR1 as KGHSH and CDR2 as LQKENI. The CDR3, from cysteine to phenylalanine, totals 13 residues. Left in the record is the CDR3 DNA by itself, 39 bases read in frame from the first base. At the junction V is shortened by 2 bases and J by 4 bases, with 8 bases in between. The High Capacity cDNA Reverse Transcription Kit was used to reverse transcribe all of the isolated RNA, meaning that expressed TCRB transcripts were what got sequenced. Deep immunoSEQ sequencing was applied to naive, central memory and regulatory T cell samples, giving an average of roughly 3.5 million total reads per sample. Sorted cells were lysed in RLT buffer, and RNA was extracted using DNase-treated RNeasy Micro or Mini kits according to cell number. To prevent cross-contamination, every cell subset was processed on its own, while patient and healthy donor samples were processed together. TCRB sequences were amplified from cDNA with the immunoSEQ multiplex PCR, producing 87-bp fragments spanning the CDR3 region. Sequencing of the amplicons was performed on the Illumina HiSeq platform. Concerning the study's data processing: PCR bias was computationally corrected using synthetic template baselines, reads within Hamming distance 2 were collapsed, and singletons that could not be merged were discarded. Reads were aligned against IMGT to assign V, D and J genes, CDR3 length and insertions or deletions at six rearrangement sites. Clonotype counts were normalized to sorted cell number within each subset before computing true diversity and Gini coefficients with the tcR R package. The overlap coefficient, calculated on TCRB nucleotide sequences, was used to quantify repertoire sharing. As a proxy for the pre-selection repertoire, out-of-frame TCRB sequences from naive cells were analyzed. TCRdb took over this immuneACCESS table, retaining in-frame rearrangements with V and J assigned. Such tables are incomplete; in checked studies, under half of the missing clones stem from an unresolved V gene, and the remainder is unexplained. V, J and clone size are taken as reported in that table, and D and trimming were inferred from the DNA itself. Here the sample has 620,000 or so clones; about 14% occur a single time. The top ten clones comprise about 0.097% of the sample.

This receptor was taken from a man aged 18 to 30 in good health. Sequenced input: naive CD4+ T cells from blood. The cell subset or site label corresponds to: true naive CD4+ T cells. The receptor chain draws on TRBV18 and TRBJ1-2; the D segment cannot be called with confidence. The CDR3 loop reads CASSPEGSYGYTF. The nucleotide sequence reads TGTGCCAGCTCACCAGAGGGAAGCTATGGCTACACCTTC.